This T cell receptor (beta chain) was found in a study of radiation and T cells in renal cell carcinoma. Study-wide points: From baseline, blood top tumor clonotypes peaked at 2 weeks post-radiation. Baseline intratumoral clonotype presence is unknown without pretreatment biopsies.

Noted time point: baseline pretreatment blood. The treatment denotes: 15 Gy SBRT to primary tumor, nephrectomy 4 weeks later. Radiation-treated patients gave blood at baseline, week 2 and week 4. The tumor was a clear cell renal cell carcinoma. CDR3 length: 17 amino acids. The germline V gene encodes CDR1 WSHSY and CDR2 SAAADI. Trimming removed 2 bases from V and 7 bases from J, with 22 bases in between. This table comes from immunoSEQ multiplex PCR, and its TCRdb copy is limited to in-frame clones, with some not included. The sample gives 90,000 to 100,000 clones, about 86% of which show up once; approximately 8.1% is in the top ten. In the case of this clone: The antigen is unknown.

The TCR sequence derives from a man aged 50-59 years with renal cell carcinoma. Source: blood, taken from a patient whose treatment included radiotherapy and nephrectomy. The chain employs TRBV10-2 and TRBJ2-3; possibly TRBD1 or TRBD2 for D (5 bases each). CDR3 sequence: CASSEALLRNGANTQYF. CDR3 nucleotides: TGCGCCAGCAGTGAGGCCCTACTACGAAACGGGGCGAATACGCAGTATTTT.